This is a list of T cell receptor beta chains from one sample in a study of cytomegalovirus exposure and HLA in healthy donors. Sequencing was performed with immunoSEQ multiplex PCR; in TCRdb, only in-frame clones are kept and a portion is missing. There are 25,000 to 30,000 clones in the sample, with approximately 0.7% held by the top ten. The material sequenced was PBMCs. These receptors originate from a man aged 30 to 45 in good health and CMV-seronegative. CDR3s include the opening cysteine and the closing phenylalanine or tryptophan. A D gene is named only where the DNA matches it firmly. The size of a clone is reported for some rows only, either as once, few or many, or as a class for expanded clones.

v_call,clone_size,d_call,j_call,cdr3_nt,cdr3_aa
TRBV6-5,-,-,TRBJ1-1,TGTGCCAGCAGTTACTACGGGGAGGCTGCGGCTTTCTTT,CASSYYGEAAAFF
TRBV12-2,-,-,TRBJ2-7,TGTGCAAGTCGCACTTCTCAGACAGGGAGGATCTACGAGCAGTACTTC,CASRTSQTGRIYEQYF
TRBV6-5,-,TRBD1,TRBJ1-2,TGTGCCAGCAGTTACACAGGGACAGCCTGGGGCTACACCTTC,CASSYTGTAWGYTF
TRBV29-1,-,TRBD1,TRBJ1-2,TGCAGCGCCTCGACAGGGATCCCCCTCTATGGCTACACCTTC,CSASTGIPLYGYTF
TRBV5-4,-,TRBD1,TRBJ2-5,TGTGCCAGCAGCTTCCTAGGGACAGAAGAGACCCAGTACTTC,CASSFLGTEETQYF
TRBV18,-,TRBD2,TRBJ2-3,TGTGCCAGCTCACCAATATTCCCTAGCGGAAATACGCAGTATTTT,CASSPIFPSGNTQYF
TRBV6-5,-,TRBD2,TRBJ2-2,TGTGCCAGCAGACCCCAGGGAGGGCCCGGGGAGCTGTTTTTT,CASRPQGGPGELFF
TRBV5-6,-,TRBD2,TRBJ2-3,TGTGCCAGCAGCTTGGTACTAGCGGGGATCACAGATACGCAGTATTTT,CASSLVLAGITDTQYF
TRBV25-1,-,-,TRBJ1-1,TGTGCCAGCAGTGAATCCGCGAGAGCTTTCTTT,CASSESARAFF
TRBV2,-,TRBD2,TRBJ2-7,TGTGCCAGCAGGGGGCTCGCGGGAGGGCCGAGGGGCCGCGACGAGCAGTACTTC,CASRGLAGGPRGRDEQYF
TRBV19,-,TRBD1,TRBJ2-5,TGTGCCAGTAGTAAAGTCACAGGGGGCGCAACAGAGACCCAGTACTTC,CASSKVTGGATETQYF
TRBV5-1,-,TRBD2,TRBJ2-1,TGCGCCAGCAGAGGGGTAGCGGGAAGCCCCACTGAGCAGTTCTTC,CASRGVAGSPTEQFF
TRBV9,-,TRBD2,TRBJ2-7,TGTGCCAGCAGCCCTGGGAGGGGCGAGCAGTACTTC,CASSPGRGEQYF
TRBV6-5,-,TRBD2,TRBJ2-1,TGTGCCAGCAGTTCAGGACTAGCGGGGGCCAATGAGCAGTTCTTC,CASSSGLAGANEQFF
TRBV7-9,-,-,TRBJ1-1,TGTGCCAGCAGGTCGGGGACTGAAGCTTTCTTT,CASRSGTEAFF
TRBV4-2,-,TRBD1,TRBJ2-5,TGTGCCAGCAGCCAAGGACAGGGAAGTTCGGAGACCCAGTACTTC,CASSQGQGSSETQYF
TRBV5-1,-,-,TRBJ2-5,TGCGCCAGCAGCCCCGGGTGGAGCACAGGGATAGGGGAGACCCAGTACTTC,CASSPGWSTGIGETQYF
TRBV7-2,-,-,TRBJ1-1,TGTGCCAGCAGCTTAAGTCTAGGGAGAGGGACTGAAGCTTTCTTT,CASSLSLGRGTEAFF
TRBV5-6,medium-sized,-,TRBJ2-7,TGTGCCAGCAGCATCAGACAGGATCTCATGGGGGAGCAGTACTTC,CASSIRQDLMGEQYF
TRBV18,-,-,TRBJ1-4,TGTGCCAGCTCAAGTATAGCAACTAATGAAAAACTGTTTTTT,CASSSIATNEKLFF
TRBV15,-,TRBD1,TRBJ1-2,TGTGCCACCAGCACAGGCGGGACAGGTTTTTATGGCTACACCTTC,CATSTGGTGFYGYTF
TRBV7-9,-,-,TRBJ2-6,TGTGCCAGCAGCTTTATGGGGGGGCCTACTGGGGCCAACGTCCTGACTTTC,CASSFMGGPTGANVLTF
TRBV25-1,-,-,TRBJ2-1,TGTGCCAGCAGTGAAATTGGGACTCAAAATGAGCAGTTCTTC,CASSEIGTQNEQFF
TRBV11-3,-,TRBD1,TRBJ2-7,TGTGCCAGCAGCCCACGACAGGGGGCGGTCGAGCAGTACTTC,CASSPRQGAVEQYF
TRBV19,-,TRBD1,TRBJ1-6,TGTGCCAGTAGGAAAACCGGGACAGGGGATTCACCCCTCCACTTT,CASRKTGTGDSPLHF
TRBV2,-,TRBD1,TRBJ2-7,TGTGCCAACGGACAGGGTGGGGAGCAGTACTTC,CANGQGGEQYF
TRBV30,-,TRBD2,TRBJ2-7,TGTGCCTGGACCCGAACCGGGCGGGGGGGCCTCCAGCAGTACTTC,CAWTRTGRGGLQQYF
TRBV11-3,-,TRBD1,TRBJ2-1,TGTGCCAGCAGCTCACCCGGGACAGGGTCAAATGAGCAGTTCTTC,CASSSPGTGSNEQFF
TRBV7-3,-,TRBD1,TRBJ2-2,TGTGCCAGCAGCGAACGTCCGGGCAGGGGGCAGGGCGGGGAGCTGTTTTTT,CASSERPGRGQGGELFF
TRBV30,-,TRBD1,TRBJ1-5,TGTGCCTGGAGCCGGGACAGGGGGGGTAGTCAGCCCCAGCATTTT,CAWSRDRGGSQPQHF
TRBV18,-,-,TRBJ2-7,TGTGCCAGCTCACGCACCGGGGGTGGCGAGCAGTACTTC,CASSRTGGGEQYF
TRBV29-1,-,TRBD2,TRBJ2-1,TGCAGCGGTACCGGGACTAGCGCAAACAATGAGCAGTTCTTC,CSGTGTSANNEQFF
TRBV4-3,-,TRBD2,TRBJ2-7,TGCGCCAGCAGCCTCGAGCGGGGGAGCTCCTACGAGCAGTACTTC,CASSLERGSSYEQYF
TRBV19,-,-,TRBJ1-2,TGTGCCAGTAGTATAGTGAGCGGGTATGGCTACACCTTC,CASSIVSGYGYTF
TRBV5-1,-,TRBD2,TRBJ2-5,TGCGCCAGCAGCCCGGGACTAGCGGGAGTGTCGTGGGAGACCCAGTACTTC,CASSPGLAGVSWETQYF
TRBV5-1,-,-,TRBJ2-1,TGCGCCAGCACATTCCAGGGGGGTCGGGAGCAGTTCTTC,CASTFQGGREQFF
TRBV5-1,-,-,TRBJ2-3,TGCGCCAGCTCCGAGGCTCGAACAGATACGCAGTATTTT,CASSEARTDTQYF
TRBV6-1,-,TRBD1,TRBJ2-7,TGTGCCAGCAGCCGACAGGGGAGCTCCTACGAGCAGTACTTC,CASSRQGSSYEQYF
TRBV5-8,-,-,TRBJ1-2,TGTGCCAGCAGCTTGGGACGGGGTGGCTACACCTTC,CASSLGRGGYTF
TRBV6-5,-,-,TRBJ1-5,TGTGCCAGCAGCCGGGACCCGGGGGGCAATCAGCCCCAGCATTTT,CASSRDPGGNQPQHF
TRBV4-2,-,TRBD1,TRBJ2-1,TGTGCCAGCAGCCACGGAAGCAGACAGGGCCCCTACAATGAGCAGTTCTTC,CASSHGSRQGPYNEQFF
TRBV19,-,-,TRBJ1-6,TGTGCCAGTAGTATAACAGTCTACTATAATTCACCCCTCCACTTT,CASSITVYYNSPLHF
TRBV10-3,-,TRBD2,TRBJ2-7,TGTGCCATCAGGACTAGCGGGATGGCCTACGAGCAGTACTTC,CAIRTSGMAYEQYF
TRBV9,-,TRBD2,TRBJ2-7,TGTGCCAGCAACTCGGCGGGAGGGCCCTACGAGCAGTACTTC,CASNSAGGPYEQYF
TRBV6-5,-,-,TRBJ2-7,TGTGCCAGCAGGCAGGGTAAGGAGTACGAGCAGTACTTC,CASRQGKEYEQYF
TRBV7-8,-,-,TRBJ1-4,TGTGCCAGCAGCTCGCGAACAGGGATCAATGAAAAACTGTTTTTT,CASSSRTGINEKLFF
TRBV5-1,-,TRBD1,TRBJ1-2,TGCGCCAGCAGCTTGGGACAGGGGGATGGCTACACCTTC,CASSLGQGDGYTF
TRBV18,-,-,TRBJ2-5,TGTGCCAGCTCACCACAAGGAGAGGCCCAGTACTTC,CASSPQGEAQYF
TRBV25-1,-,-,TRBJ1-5,TGTGCCAGCAGTGAAGAGGGGGGGGCGCAGGGCGTAAAGCCCCAGCATTTT,CASSEEGGAQGVKPQHF
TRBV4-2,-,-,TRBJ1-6,TGTGCCAGCAGCCAACCATACAGGGTCATAGGGAATTCACCCCTCCACTTT,CASSQPYRVIGNSPLHF